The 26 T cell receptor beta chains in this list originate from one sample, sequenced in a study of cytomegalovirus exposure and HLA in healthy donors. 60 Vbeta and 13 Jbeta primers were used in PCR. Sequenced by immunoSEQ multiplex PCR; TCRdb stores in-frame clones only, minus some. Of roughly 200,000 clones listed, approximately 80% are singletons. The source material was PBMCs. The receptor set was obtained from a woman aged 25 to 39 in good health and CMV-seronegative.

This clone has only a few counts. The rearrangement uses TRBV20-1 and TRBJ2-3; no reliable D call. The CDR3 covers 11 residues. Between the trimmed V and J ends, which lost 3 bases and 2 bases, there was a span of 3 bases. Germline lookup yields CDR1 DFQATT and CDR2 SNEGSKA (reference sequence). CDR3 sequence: CSASLTDTQYF. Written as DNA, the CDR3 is TGCAGTGCTAGTCTCACAGATACGCAGTATTTT.

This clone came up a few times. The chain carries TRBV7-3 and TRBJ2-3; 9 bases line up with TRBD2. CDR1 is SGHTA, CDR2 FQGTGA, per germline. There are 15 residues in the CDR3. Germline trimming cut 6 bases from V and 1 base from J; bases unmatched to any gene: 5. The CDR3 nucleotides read TGTGCCAGCAGTTCTGCGGGGGGGGGCACAGATACGCAGTATTTT. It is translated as CASSSAGGGTDTQYF.

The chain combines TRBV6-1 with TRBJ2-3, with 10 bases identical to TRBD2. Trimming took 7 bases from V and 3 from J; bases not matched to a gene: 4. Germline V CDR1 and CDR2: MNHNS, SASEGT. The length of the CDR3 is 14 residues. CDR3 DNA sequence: TGTGCCAGCAAAGCGGGAGGGCCGACAGATACGCAGTATTTT. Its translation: CASKAGGPTDTQYF.

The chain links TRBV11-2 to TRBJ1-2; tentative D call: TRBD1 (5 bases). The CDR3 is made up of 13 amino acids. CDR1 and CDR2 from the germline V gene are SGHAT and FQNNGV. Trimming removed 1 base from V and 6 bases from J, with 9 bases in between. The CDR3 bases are TGTGCCAGCAGCTTAGGACAGACCAATGGCTACACCTTC. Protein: CASSLGQTNGYTF.

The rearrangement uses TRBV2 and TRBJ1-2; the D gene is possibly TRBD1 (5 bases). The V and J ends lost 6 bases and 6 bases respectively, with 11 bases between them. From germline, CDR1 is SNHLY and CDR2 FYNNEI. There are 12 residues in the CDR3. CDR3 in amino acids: CASRDTWNGYTF. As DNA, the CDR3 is TGTGCCAGCAGGGACACATGGAATGGCTACACCTTC. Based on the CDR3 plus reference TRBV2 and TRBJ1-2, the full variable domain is EPEVTQTPSHQVTQMGQEVILRCVPISNHLYFYWYRQILGQKVEFLVSFYNNEISEKSEIFDDQFSVERPDGSNFTLKIRSTKLEDSAMYFCASRDTWNGYTFGSGTRLTVV.

CDR3 sequence reads: CASSPAGTFYEQYF. The CDR3 nucleotides are TGTGCCAGCAGTCCTGCCGGGACATTCTACGAGCAGTACTTC. V usage is TRBV25-1 and J usage is TRBJ2-7; perhaps TRBD1 as D (6 bases). Germline V gene lookup returns CDR1 MGHDK and CDR2 SYGVNS. This CDR3 has 14 amino acids. V lost 5 bases and J lost 3, with 14 bases in between.

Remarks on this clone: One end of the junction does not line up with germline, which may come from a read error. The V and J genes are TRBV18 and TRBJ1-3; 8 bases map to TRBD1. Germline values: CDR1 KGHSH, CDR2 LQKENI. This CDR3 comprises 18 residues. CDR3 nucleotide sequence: TGTGCCAGCACACCTCTACCGACAGGGGAAAGCTCTGGAAACACCATATATTTT. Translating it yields CASTPLPTGESSGNTIYF.

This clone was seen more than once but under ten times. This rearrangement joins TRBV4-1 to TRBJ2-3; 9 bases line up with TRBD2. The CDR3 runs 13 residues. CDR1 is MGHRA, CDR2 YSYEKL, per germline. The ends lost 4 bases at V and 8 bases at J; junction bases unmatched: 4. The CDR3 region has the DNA TGCGCCAGCAGCCGCTCACTAGCGGGTACGCAGTATTTT. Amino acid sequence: CASSRSLAGTQYF.

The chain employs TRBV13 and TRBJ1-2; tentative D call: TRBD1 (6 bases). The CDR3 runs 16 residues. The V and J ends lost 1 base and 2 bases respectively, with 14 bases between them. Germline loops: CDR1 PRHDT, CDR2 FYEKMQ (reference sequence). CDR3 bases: TGTGCCAGCAGCTTAGCGCGCCGAGGGGGAAACTATGGCTACACCTTC. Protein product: CASSLARRGGNYGYTF. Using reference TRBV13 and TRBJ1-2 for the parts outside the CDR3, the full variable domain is AAGVIQSPRHLIKEKRETATLKCYPIPRHDTVYWYQQGPGQDPQFLISFYEKMQSDKGSIPDRFSAQQFSDYHSELNMSSLELGDSALYFCASSLARRGGNYGYTFGSGTRLTVV.

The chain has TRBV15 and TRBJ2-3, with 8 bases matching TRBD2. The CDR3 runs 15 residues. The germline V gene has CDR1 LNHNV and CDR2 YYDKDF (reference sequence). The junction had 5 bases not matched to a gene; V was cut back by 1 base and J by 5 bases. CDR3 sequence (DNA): TGTGCCACCAGCAGAGTCGGGGGGGCCCAAGATACGCAGTATTTT. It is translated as CATSRVGGAQDTQYF.

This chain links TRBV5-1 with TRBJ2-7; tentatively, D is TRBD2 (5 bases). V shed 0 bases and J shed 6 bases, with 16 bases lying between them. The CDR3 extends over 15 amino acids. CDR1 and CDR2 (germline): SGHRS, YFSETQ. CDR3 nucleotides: TGCGCCAGCAGCTTGGTTGGGGTAGCGAAGCGCGAGCAGTACTTC. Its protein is CASSLVGVAKREQYF. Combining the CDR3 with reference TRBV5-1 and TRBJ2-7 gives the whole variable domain KAGVTQTPRYLIKTRGQQVTLSCSPISGHRSVSWYQQTPGQGLQFLFEYFSETQRNKGNFPGRFSGRQFSNSRSEMNVSTLELGDSALYLCASSLVGVAKREQYFGPGTRLTVT.

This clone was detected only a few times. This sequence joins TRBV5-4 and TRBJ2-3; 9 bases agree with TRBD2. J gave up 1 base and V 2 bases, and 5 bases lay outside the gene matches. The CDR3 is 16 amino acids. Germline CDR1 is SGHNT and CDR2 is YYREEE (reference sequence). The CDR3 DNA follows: TGTGCCAGCAGCTTTGCTCGACTAGCGGGCACAGATACGCAGTATTTT. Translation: CASSFARLAGTDTQYF.

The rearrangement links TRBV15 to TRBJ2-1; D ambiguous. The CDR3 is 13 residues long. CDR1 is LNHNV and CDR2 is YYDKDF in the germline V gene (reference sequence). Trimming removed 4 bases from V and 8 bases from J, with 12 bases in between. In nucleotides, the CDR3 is TGTGCCACCAGCACTACTGAACGTGATGAGCAGTTCTTC. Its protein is CATSTTERDEQFF.

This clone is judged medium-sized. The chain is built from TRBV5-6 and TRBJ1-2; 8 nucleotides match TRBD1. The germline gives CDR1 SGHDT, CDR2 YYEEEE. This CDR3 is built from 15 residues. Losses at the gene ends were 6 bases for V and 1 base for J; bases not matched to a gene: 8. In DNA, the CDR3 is TGTGCCAGCAACCTTGGACAGGGAAATAACTATGGCTACACCTTC. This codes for CASNLGQGNNYGYTF.

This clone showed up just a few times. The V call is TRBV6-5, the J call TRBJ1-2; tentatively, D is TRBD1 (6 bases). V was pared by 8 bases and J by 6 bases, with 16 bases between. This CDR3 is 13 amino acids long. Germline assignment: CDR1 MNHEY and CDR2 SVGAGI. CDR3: CASSEAGANGYTF. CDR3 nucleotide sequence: TGTGCCAGCTCCGAGGCGGGGGCAAATGGCTACACCTTC.

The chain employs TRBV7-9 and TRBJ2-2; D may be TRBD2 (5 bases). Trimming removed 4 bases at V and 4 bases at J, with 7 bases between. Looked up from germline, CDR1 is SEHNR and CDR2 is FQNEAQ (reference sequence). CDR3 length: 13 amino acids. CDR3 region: CASSSEVTGELFF. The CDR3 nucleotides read TGTGCCAGCAGCTCGGAGGTCACCGGGGAGCTGTTTTTT. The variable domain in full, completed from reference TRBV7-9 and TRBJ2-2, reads DTGVSQNPRHKITKRGQNVTFRCDPISEHNRLYWYRQTLGQGPEFLTYFQNEAQLEKSRLLSDRFSAERPKGSFSTLEIQRTEQGDSAMYLCASSSEVTGELFFGEGSRLTVL.

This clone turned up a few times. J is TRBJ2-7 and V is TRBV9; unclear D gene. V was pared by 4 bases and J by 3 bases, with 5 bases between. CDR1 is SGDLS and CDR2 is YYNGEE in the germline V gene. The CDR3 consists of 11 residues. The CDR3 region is CASSSNYEQYF. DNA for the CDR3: TGTGCCAGCAGCTCAAACTACGAGCAGTACTTC.

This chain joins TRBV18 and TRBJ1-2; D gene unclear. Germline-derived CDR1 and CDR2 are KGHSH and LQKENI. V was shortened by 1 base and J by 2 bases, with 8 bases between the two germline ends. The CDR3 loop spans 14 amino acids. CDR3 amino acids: CASSPQKENYGYTF. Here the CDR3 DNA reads TGTGCCAGCTCACCACAAAAGGAGAACTATGGCTACACCTTC.

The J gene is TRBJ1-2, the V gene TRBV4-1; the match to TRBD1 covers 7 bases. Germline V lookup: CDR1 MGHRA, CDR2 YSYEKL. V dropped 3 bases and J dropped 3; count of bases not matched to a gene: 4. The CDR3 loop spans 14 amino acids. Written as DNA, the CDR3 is TGCGCCAGCAGCCAGGGCACAGGGGACTATGGCTACACCTTC. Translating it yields CASSQGTGDYGYTF.

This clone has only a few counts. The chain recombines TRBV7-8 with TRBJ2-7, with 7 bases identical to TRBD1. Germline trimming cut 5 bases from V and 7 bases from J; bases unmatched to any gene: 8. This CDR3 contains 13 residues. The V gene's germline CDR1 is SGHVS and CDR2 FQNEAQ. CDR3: CASSLSDRLEQYF. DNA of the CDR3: TGTGCCAGCAGCCTCTCGGACAGGTTGGAGCAGTACTTC. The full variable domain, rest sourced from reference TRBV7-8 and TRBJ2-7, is GAGVSQSPRYKVAKRGQDVALRCDPISGHVSLFWYQQALGQGPEFLTYFQNEAQLDKSGLPSDRFFAERPEGSVSTLKIQRTQQEDSAVYLCASSLSDRLEQYFGPGTRLTVT.

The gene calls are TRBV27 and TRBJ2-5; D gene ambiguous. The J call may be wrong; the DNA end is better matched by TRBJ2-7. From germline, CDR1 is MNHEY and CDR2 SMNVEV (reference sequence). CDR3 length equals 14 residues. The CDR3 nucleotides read TGTGCCAGCAGTCCCTCGAATCTCAGGCACGAGCAGTACTTC. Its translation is CASSPSNLRHEQYF.

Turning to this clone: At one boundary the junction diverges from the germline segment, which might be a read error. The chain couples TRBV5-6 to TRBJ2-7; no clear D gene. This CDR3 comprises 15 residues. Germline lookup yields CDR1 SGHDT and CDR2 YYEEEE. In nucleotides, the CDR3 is TGTGCCAGCAGCTTCCCCTCCCGTGGCTCCCACGAGCAGTACTTC. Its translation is CASSFPSRGSHEQYF.

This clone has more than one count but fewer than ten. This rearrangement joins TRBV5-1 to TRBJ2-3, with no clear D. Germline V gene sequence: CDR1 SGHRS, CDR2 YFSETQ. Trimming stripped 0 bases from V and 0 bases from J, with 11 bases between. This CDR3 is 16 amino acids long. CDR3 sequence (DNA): TGCGCCAGCAGCTTGGCCCCCGACTCTAGCACAGATACGCAGTATTTT. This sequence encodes CASSLAPDSSTDTQYF.

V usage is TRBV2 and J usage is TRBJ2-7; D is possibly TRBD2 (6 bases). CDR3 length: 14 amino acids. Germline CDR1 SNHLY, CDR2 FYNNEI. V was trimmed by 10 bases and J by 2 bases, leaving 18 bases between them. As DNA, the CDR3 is TGTGCCATCGTTGTACGGGAGTTACCCTACGAGCAGTACTTC. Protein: CAIVVRELPYEQYF.

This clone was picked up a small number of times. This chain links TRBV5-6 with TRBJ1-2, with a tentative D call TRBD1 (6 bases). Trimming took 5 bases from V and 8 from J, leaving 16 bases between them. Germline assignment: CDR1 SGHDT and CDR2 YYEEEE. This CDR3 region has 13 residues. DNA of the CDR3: TGTGCCAGCAGTGAGGGACATCGGGACGGCTACACCTTC. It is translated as CASSEGHRDGYTF.

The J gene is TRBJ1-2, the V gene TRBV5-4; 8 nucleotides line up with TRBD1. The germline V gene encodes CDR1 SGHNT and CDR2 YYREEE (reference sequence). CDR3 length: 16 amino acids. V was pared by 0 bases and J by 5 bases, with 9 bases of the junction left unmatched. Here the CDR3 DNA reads TGTGCCAGCAGCTTGGGGACAGGGATCTCAGGGTATGGCTACACCTTC. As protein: CASSLGTGISGYGYTF.